This TCR beta chain is drawn from a study of shared clonotypes between healthy human individuals. Findings of the study overall: Around 4.7% of naive CD4 clonotypes were shared across a handful of donors. In the sorted subsets, rarefaction showed sequencing was incomplete despite large depth.

Nashville, Tennessee was home to all donors, who were Caucasian adults. An assay was performed, and its level was deep. TCRdb's table, derived via immunoSEQ multiplex PCR, lists solely in-frame clones and lacks some. The sample lists about 2.4 million clones, 93% occurring once. As regards this clone: No antigen is known for it.

The CDR3 loop spans 15 amino acids. Per germline, CDR1 SGHRS and CDR2 YFSETQ. Trimming pared 1 base from V and 1 base from J, leaving 11 bases between. Material for sequencing was naive CD4+ T cells from PBMCs. As for subset: CD45RA+ positively selected. This clonotype was sampled from a young man in good health. Some clones in this sample may be carry-over from other donors' samples. The chain is built from TRBV5-1 and TRBJ1-1, with D tentatively TRBD1 (6 bases). The CDR3 nucleotides are TGCGCCAGCAGCTTGCAGGGGCGGGGGAACACTGAAGCTTTCTTT. It yields the protein CASSLQGRGNTEAFF.